The 17 T cell receptor beta chains presented below share a single source sample, sequenced in a study of T-cell reconstitution after alpha-beta-depleted transplantation in children (TCRdb year 2016). The library was prepared using PCR. The listed sequencing device is Illumina HiSeq 2500. To normalize quantification of the TCRbeta repertoire, the TCR libraries were built with molecular barcoding that relied on unique molecular identifiers. TCRdb redid the processing of the public reads, applying fastp at Q25 and MiXCR, and retained in-frame beta chains. All rows with the same CDR3 protein become a single entry with the most common DNA and genes. In this sample the table shows 100,000 to 120,000 distinct CDR3 sequences, about a tenth of which occur a single time. The ten largest clones represent around 8.2% of the sample. This material consisted of PBMCs from the stem cell graft donor, taken from the stem cell graft. The source is a human donor who donated a stem cell graft to a child with acute lymphoblastic leukemia.

By share, this clonotype counts as medium-sized. The V call is TRBV6-6, the J call TRBJ2-1; D may match TRBD1 or TRBD2 (6 bases each). The CDR3 runs 12 residues. V lost 8 bases, J lost 4 bases, and 9 bases lay in between. Looked up from germline, CDR1 is MNHNY and CDR2 is SVGAGI (reference sequence). The DNA of the CDR3 is TGTGCCAGCGGGGGGCTATACAATGAGCAGTTCTTC. This codes for CASGGLYNEQFF.

This clonotype was seen repeatedly, ten times or more. This rearrangement joins TRBV27 to TRBJ2-7; 9 bases agree with TRBD1. The CDR3 runs to 14 residues. Germline V gene data show CDR1 as MNHEY and CDR2 as SMNVEV (reference sequence). Germline trimming cut 3 bases from V and 11 bases from J; bases unmatched to any gene: 11. DNA for the CDR3: TGTGCCAGCAGTTTGGGGACAGGGAGTGGTAGGGAGTACTTC. It specifies CASSLGTGSGREYF.

This clonotype has a count of ten or more. This chain connects TRBV27 to TRBJ2-7; D might be TRBD2 (7 bases). Between the trimmed V and J ends, which lost 0 bases and 7 bases, there was a span of 13 bases. Germline CDR1 is MNHEY and CDR2 is SMNVEV (reference sequence). The CDR3 has 14 residues. CDR3: CASSLSGGRREQYF. CDR3 nucleotide sequence: TGTGCCAGCAGTTTATCGGGGGGGCGGAGGGAGCAGTACTTC.

This clonotype was seen many times. The chain has TRBV6-5 and TRBJ1-5; 10 bases match TRBD1. This CDR3 region has 15 residues. V dropped 5 bases and J dropped 4; count of bases not matched to a gene: 5. Germline CDR1 and CDR2: MNHEY and SVGAGI. The CDR3 protein is CASSRDRGQNQPQHF. CDR3 DNA: TGTGCCAGCAGTAGAGACAGGGGGCAAAATCAGCCCCAGCATTTT.

This clonotype came up many times. The rearrangement joins TRBV12-3 or TRBV12-4 to TRBJ1-2; 7 bases align to TRBD1. This CDR3 contains 13 residues. V was pared by 4 bases and J by 5 bases, with 4 bases of the junction left unmatched. The CDR3 loop reads CASSSGGSYGYTF. The CDR3 DNA sequence: TGTGCCAGCAGTTCAGGGGGTAGTTATGGCTACACCTTC.

This clonotype was picked up many times. The chain combines TRBV20-1 with TRBJ2-1, with unresolved D. The germline V gene has CDR1 DFQATT and CDR2 SNEGSKA (reference sequence). The CDR3 contains 13 residues. Trimming shortened V by 1 base and J by 7 bases, and 11 bases separated the two germline ends. CDR3 bases: TGCAGTGCTAGAGGGGGTGTGAATAATGAGCAGTTCTTC. Protein product: CSARGGVNNEQFF.

The chain carries TRBV12-3 or TRBV12-4 and TRBJ2-1; 14 bases match TRBD2. This CDR3 contains 13 residues. The V segment lost 6 bases and the J segment 13 bases; nucleotides outside the gene matches: 5. CDR3 in amino acids: CASRGTSGSHQFF. DNA for the CDR3: TGTGCCAGCAGGGGGACTAGCGGGAGTCACCAGTTCTTC.

This clonotype was observed at least ten times. The chain recombines TRBV6-1 with TRBJ2-1; a possible D gene is TRBD2 (8 bases). This CDR3 is built from 18 residues. V lost 3 bases and J 4 bases, leaving 22 bases between the germline ends. In germline, CDR1 is MNHNS, CDR2 SASEGT. The CDR3 loop reads CASSENPGGGGLYNEQFF. Here the CDR3 DNA reads TGTGCCAGCAGTGAGAACCCGGGAGGGGGCGGGTTATACAATGAGCAGTTCTTC.

This clonotype was counted at least ten times. The chain employs TRBV9 and TRBJ1-5; D is uncertain. Trimming removed 3 bases from V and 4 bases from J, with 11 bases in between. The germline V gene encodes CDR1 SGDLS and CDR2 YYNGEE. This CDR3 contains 14 residues. CDR3 sequence reads: CASSAGSTNQPQHF. Here the CDR3 DNA reads TGTGCCAGCAGCGCTGGGTCTACTAATCAGCCCCAGCATTTT.

This clonotype was seen ten or more times. The rearrangement links TRBV12-3 or TRBV12-4 to TRBJ1-3; tentative D call: TRBD1 (5 bases). The CDR3 consists of 14 residues. V lost 8 bases and J 1 base, leaving 12 bases between the germline ends. Here the CDR3 reads CASRYPGSGNTIYF. The CDR3 DNA follows: TGTGCCAGCCGTTACCCAGGGTCTGGAAACACCATATATTTT.

This clonotype was picked up many times. V is TRBV5-1 and J is TRBJ2-1; 9 bases match TRBD1. The CDR3 covers 15 residues. V lost 0 bases to trimming and J lost 6 bases; unmatched junction nucleotides: 4. Looked up from germline, CDR1 is SGHRS and CDR2 is YFSETQ. DNA of the CDR3: TGCGCCAGCAGCTTGGAGGACAGGGGAGGCAATGAGCAGTTCTTC. Translating gives CASSLEDRGGNEQFF.

This clonotype was counted ten times or more. The J gene is TRBJ2-5, the V gene TRBV19, with D possibly TRBD2 on 6 matching bases. V gave up 7 bases and J gave up 7 bases, with 19 bases separating them. This CDR3 spans 14 amino acids. Looked up from germline, CDR1 is LNHDA and CDR2 is SQIVND (reference sequence). The CDR3 reads CASNSRGRPGTQYF. The CDR3 DNA is TGTGCCAGTAACTCGCGAGGGAGGCCGGGGACCCAGTACTTC.

This clonotype was detected ten times or more. The genes are TRBV5-1 and TRBJ2-5, with TRBD1 as a possible D gene (5 bases). This CDR3 is built from 15 residues. The V and J ends lost 0 bases and 3 bases respectively, with 12 bases between them. CDR1 is SGHRS, CDR2 YFSETQ, per germline. Written as DNA, the CDR3 is TGCGCCAGCAGCTTGGCAGAAGGGGCCGAAGAGACCCAGTACTTC. Translating it yields CASSLAEGAEETQYF.

In its sample, this clonotype was seen many times. The chain employs TRBV7-8 and TRBJ2-7, with 7 bases matching TRBD2. The V and J ends lost 2 bases and 3 bases, in that order; junction bases with no gene match: 7. Germline-derived CDR1 and CDR2 are SGHVS and FQNEAQ. This CDR3 contains 15 residues. The CDR3 nucleotides are TGTGCCAGCAGCTTATCGGGGGGTGCTCTCTACGAGCAGTACTTC. Amino acids: CASSLSGGALYEQYF.

This clonotype was seen at least ten times. The CDR3 loop is CASSPTLLGNTIYF. CDR3 nucleotide sequence: TGTGCCAGCAGCCCGACCCTATTGGGAAACACCATATATTTT. The chain combines TRBV7-2 with TRBJ1-3; D is uncertain. This CDR3 has 14 residues. The V and J ends lost 5 bases and 4 bases respectively, with 12 bases between them. From germline, CDR1 is SGHTA and CDR2 FQGNSA.

This clonotype was picked up many times. The chain employs TRBV29-1 and TRBJ2-1; weak D call: TRBD1 (5 bases). The germline V gene encodes CDR1 SQVTM and CDR2 ANQGSEA. The V gene lost 6 bases and the J gene lost 1 base, with 10 bases spanning the gap. The CDR3 sequence is 13 residues long. The CDR3 loop reads CSVLGDSYNEQFF. As DNA, the CDR3 is TGCAGCGTGCTAGGGGATTCCTACAATGAGCAGTTCTTC.

This clonotype showed up many times. This chain links TRBV28 with TRBJ1-1; tentative D call: TRBD1 (5 bases). Germline CDR1 MDHEN, CDR2 SYDVKM. V shed 7 bases and J shed 2 bases, with 17 bases lying between them. CDR3 length equals 15 residues. The CDR3 loop reads CASTFRGVSNTEAFF. Written as DNA, the CDR3 is TGTGCCAGCACCTTCCGAGGGGTTTCTAACACTGAAGCTTTCTTT.